These 13 T cell receptor beta chains came from one sample sequenced in a study of radiotherapy plus CTLA-4 blockade in lung cancer. Method: immunoSEQ multiplex PCR; TCRdb's copy keeps in-frame clones and lacks some. The sample gives 85,000 to 100,000 clones, approximately 79% of which show up once; more than 12% is in the top ten. This specimen was peripheral blood, taken from a patient treated with radiotherapy plus ipilimumab. The receptors were gathered from a human donor with non-small cell lung cancer that progressed on radiotherapy plus ipilimumab.

This clone occurred many times. The chain joins TRBV9 to TRBJ1-3; TRBD1 might be the D (6 bases). Trimming cost V 6 bases and J 2 bases, with 18 bases left between them. The CDR3 is made up of 16 amino acids. Germline V CDR1 and CDR2: SGDLS, YYNGEE. CDR3 coding DNA: TGTGCCAGCACCCCTGGAGGGGGAATGGCTGGAAACACCATATATTTT. Residues: CASTPGGGMAGNTIYF.

This clone has a single count. The CDR3 here is CASSRRVMGEKLFF. CDR3 coding DNA: TGTGCCAGCAGTCGTCGAGTGATGGGTGAAAAACTGTTTTTT. This sequence joins TRBV6-5 and TRBJ1-4; D remains unclear. Trimming pared 5 bases from V and 7 bases from J, leaving 14 bases between. Germline loops: CDR1 MNHEY, CDR2 SVGAGI. The CDR3 is 14 amino acids.

The rearrangement joins TRBV6-1 to TRBJ2-2, with 11 nucleotides matching TRBD2. Germline V gene sequence: CDR1 MNHNS, CDR2 SASEGT. The CDR3 has 15 amino acids. The ends lost 5 bases at V and 3 bases at J; junction bases unmatched: 2. In DNA form, the CDR3 reads TGTGCCAGCAGTCTACTAGCGGGGGACACCGGGGAGCTGTTTTTT. Its protein product is CASSLLAGDTGELFF.

There are a few counts of this clone. The CDR3 protein is CASSPLGGTNEQFF. The CDR3 bases are TGTGCCAGCAGCCCTTTAGGGGGAACCAATGAGCAGTTCTTC. The rearrangement joins TRBV7-9 to TRBJ2-1, with D possibly being TRBD1 (6 bases). Germline CDR1 reads SEHNR; CDR2 reads FQNEAQ (reference sequence). There are 14 residues in the CDR3. Between the trimmed V and J ends, which lost 5 bases and 6 bases, there was a span of 14 bases. Full variable domain (rest looked up from reference TRBV7-9 and TRBJ2-1): DTGVSQNPRHKITKRGQNVTFRCDPISEHNRLYWYRQTLGQGPEFLTYFQNEAQLEKSRLLSDRFSAERPKGSFSTLEIQRTEQGDSAMYLCASSPLGGTNEQFFGPGTRLTVL.

This clone was detected once. This chain joins TRBV27 and TRBJ1-2, with D hard to call. The CDR3 contains 13 residues. Per germline, CDR1 MNHEY and CDR2 SMNVEV (reference sequence). V was clipped by 2 bases and J by 6 bases, with 10 bases between them. In DNA form, the CDR3 reads TGTGCCAGCAGTTTAAGTTTTGGGGATGGCTACACCTTC. It translates to CASSLSFGDGYTF.

The chain recombines TRBV7-9 with TRBJ1-1, with D perhaps TRBD1 (5 bases). The V and J ends lost 4 bases and 6 bases respectively, with 15 bases between them. The CDR3 sequence is 14 residues long. The V gene's germline CDR1 is SEHNR and CDR2 FQNEAQ (reference sequence). The CDR3 sequence: CASSSPAGKAEAFF. Written as DNA, the CDR3 is TGTGCCAGCAGCTCCCCGGCAGGGAAGGCTGAAGCTTTCTTT.

The chain carries TRBV7-2 and TRBJ1-1, with 7 bases matching TRBD1. This CDR3 is 12 amino acids long. Trimming took 5 bases from V and 8 from J; bases not matched to a gene: 5. Per germline, CDR1 SGHTA and CDR2 FQGNSA. The CDR3 region is CASSHQTGEAFF. CDR3 sequence (DNA): TGTGCCAGCAGCCATCAGACAGGGGAAGCTTTCTTT. Filled out from reference TRBV7-2 and TRBJ1-1, the complete variable domain reads GAGVSQSPSNKVTEKGKDVELRCDPISGHTALYWYRQSLGQGLEFLIYFQGNSAPDKSGLPSDRFSAERTGGSVSTLTIQRTQQEDSAVYLCASSHQTGEAFFGQGTRLTVV.

The rearrangement joins TRBV7-6 to TRBJ1-4, with a tentative D call TRBD1 (5 bases). The CDR3 loop spans 16 amino acids. Germline V CDR1 and CDR2: SGHVS, FNYEAQ. V was cut by 5 bases and J by 0 bases, with 13 bases left in between. CDR3 amino acids: CASSPEGAATNEKLFF. Here the CDR3 DNA reads TGTGCCAGCAGCCCCGAAGGGGCGGCAACTAATGAAAAACTGTTTTTT. The full variable domain, its missing parts supplied by reference TRBV7-6 and TRBJ1-4, is GAGVSQSPRYKVTKRGQDVALRCDPISGHVSLYWYRQALGQGPEFLTYFNYEAQQDKSGLPNDRFSAERPEGSISTLTIQRTEQRDSAMYRCASSPEGAATNEKLFFGSGTQLSVL.

The gene calls are TRBV10-3 and TRBJ1-1; tentative D call: TRBD1 (5 bases). CDR1 and CDR2 (germline): ENHRY, SYGVKD. V was shortened by 6 bases and J by 2 bases, with 16 bases between the two germline ends. The CDR3 is 15 residues long. The CDR3 DNA is TGTGCCATCAGCGACGGGACGGTCCTAAACACTGAAGCTTTCTTT. Translation gives CAISDGTVLNTEAFF.

The rearrangement links TRBV6-5 to TRBJ1-2; TRBD1 agrees at 8 bases. This CDR3 is built from 14 residues. In germline, CDR1 is MNHEY, CDR2 SVGAGI. Trimming removed 6 bases from V and 4 bases from J; junction bases left unmatched: 7. The CDR3 sequence is CASRRGQGGYGYTF. In DNA form, the CDR3 reads TGTGCCAGCAGGCGAGGACAGGGAGGCTATGGCTACACCTTC.

V gene TRBV7-9 combines with J gene TRBJ2-7; the D gene could be TRBD1 or TRBD2 (5 bases each). The CDR3 contains 15 residues. V lost 5 bases and J 0 bases, leaving 14 bases between the germline ends. In germline, CDR1 is SEHNR, CDR2 FQNEAQ (reference sequence). The CDR3 reads CASSSRDGYSYEQYF. DNA of the CDR3: TGTGCCAGCAGCAGCCGGGACGGCTACTCCTACGAGCAGTACTTC.

The CDR3 nucleotides read TGTGCCAGCAGTTTAAGCCCCCAATATGCGGGAGGTGGGGCTAGCACAGATACGCAGTATTTT. Protein product: CASSLSPQYAGGGASTDTQYF. The chain has TRBV27 and TRBJ2-3; TRBD2 matches at 8 bases. The CDR3 sequence is 21 residues long. CDR1 and CDR2 from the germline V gene are MNHEY and SMNVEV (reference sequence). Trimming removed 2 bases from V and 0 bases from J; junction bases left unmatched: 19.

This clone appeared a single time. The V and J genes are TRBV18 and TRBJ1-2; 8 nucleotides match TRBD1. The germline CDR1 and CDR2 sequences are KGHSH and LQKENI. The CDR3 has 15 amino acids. V was clipped by 6 bases and J by 3 bases; unmatched bases: 9. CDR3 sequence: CASSFGQGFDYGYTF. CDR3 sequence (DNA): TGTGCCAGCTCGTTTGGACAGGGCTTTGACTATGGCTACACCTTC. Full variable domain (outside the CDR3, taken from reference TRBV18 and TRBJ1-2): NAGVMQNPRHLVRRRGQEARLRCSPMKGHSHVYWYRQLPEEGLKFMVYLQKENIIDESGMPKERFSAEFPKEGPSILRIQQVVRGDSAAYFCASSFGQGFDYGYTFGSGTRLTVV.